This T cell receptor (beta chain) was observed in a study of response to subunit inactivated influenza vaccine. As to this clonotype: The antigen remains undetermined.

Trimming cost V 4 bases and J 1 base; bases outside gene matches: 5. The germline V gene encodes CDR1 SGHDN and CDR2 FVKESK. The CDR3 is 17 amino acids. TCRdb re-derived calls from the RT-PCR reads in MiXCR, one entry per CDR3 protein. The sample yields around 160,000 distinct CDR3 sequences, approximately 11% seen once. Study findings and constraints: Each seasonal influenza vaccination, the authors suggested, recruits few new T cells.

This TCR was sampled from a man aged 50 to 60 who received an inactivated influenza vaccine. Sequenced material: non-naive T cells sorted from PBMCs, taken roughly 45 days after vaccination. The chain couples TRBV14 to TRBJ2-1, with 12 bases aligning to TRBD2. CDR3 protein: CASSPGTSGWSYNEQFF. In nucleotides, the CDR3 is TGTGCCAGCAGCCCGGGGACTAGCGGGTGGTCCTACAATGAGCAGTTCTTC.